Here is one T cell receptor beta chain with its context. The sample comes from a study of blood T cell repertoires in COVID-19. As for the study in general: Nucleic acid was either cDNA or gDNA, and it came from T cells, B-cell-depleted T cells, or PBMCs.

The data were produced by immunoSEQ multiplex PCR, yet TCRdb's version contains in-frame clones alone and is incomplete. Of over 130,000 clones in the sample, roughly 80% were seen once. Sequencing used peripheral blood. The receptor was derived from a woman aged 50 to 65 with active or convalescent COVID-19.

The CDR3 nucleotides read TGTGCCAGCAGTTATGAGGGGGTCGGTAATTCACCCCTCCACTTT. Amino acid sequence: CASSYEGVGNSPLHF. J is TRBJ1-6 and V is TRBV6-6; D perhaps matches TRBD1 (6 bases). This CDR3 has 15 amino acids. Germline CDR1 and CDR2: MNHNY and SVGAGI (reference sequence). V was pared by 3 bases and J by 6 bases, with 12 bases between.